This TCR beta chain came from a study of Ad26.COV2.S vaccination and SARS-CoV-2 variants. In the study overall: A COV1001 Ad26.COV2.S trial-arm participant provided the sample. Administration of Ad26.COV2.S was intramuscular, either once or twice 56 days apart. Whole-study findings and limits: There was a possibility that the TCR breadth and depth analyses underestimated total T cell responses.

The table came from immunoSEQ multiplex PCR; TCRdb's copy has only in-frame clones and leaves some out. The sample has approximately 240,000 clones; 88% are singletons. This sample's treatment: roughly 19 received Ad26.COV2.S at low or high dose, single or two shots; about 5 received placebo; per-sample allocation not given. After the first vaccine or placebo injection, samples were drawn on day 63. Participants' vaccine, an Ad26 vector, delivered Wuhan-strain SARS-CoV-2 spike. For this clone: Its matching antigen is unknown.

The germline CDR1 and CDR2 sequences are SGHAT and FQDESV (reference sequence). The CDR3 extends over 14 amino acids. Trimming cost V 5 bases and J 5 bases, with 13 bases left between them. Source: peripheral blood, taken in a trial of Ad26.COV2.S vaccine versus placebo. The genes are TRBV11-1 and TRBJ2-1; maybe TRBD1 (5 bases). This receptor was taken from a person between 18 and 60 years old who received the Ad26.COV2.S COVID-19 vaccine or a placebo. The CDR3 DNA follows: TGTGCCAGCAGCGAACAGACAGACCACAATGAGCAGTTCTTC. Amino acid sequence: CASSEQTDHNEQFF.